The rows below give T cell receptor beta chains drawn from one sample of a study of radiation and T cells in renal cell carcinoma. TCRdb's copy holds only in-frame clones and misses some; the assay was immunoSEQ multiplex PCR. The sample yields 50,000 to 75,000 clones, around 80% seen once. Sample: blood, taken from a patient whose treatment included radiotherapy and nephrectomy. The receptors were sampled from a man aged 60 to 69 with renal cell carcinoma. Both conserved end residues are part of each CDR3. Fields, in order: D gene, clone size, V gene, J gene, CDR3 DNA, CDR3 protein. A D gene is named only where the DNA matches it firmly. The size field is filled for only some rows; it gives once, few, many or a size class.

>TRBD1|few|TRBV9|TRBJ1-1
TGTGCCAGCAGCCCTAGGGGGCGGAGGAACACTGAAGCTTTCTTT
CASSPRGRRNTEAFF
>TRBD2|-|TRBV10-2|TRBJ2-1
TGCGCCAGCAGTGATAATAGCGGGAATGAGCAGTTCTTC
CASSDNSGNEQFF
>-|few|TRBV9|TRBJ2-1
TGTGCCAGCAGCGGAGGTAACCCTTACAATGAGCAGTTCTTC
CASSGGNPYNEQFF
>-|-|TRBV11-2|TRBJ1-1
TGTGCCAGCACGCGGGACCTGAGCAACACTGAAGCTTTCTTT
CASTRDLSNTEAFF
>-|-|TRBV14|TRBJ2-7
TGTGCCAGCAGCCAAGATAACTTTTTCTCCTACGAGCAGTACTTC
CASSQDNFFSYEQYF
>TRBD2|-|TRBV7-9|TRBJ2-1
TGTGCCAGCAGCTTAGGGGGACTAGCGGCCTACAATGAGCAGTTCTTC
CASSLGGLAAYNEQFF
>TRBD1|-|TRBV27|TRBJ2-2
TGTGCCAGCAGACCGGGACAGGTAGCCGGGGAGCTGTTTTTT
CASRPGQVAGELFF
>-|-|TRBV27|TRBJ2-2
TGTGCCAGCAGTACGAAGGCGTGGACCGGGGGGCTGTTTTTT
CASSTKAWTGGLFF
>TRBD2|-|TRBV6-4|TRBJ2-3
TGTGCCAGCAGTGACTCGGGACTAGCGAATAGCACAGATACGCAGTATTTT
CASSDSGLANSTDTQYF
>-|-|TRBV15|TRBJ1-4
TGTGCCACCAGCTTCCGGAGGACGGATGATGAAAAACTGTTTTTT
CATSFRRTDDEKLFF
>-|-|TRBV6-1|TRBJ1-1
TGTGCCAGCAGTGAACAGCAGAACACTGAAGCTTTCTTT
CASSEQQNTEAFF
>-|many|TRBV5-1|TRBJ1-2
TGCGCCAGCAGCTGGCGGGAAAGGGGCTATGGCTACACCTTC
CASSWRERGYGYTF
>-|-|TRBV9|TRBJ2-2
TGTGCCAGCAGCGTAGAGGGGACCGGGGAGCTGTTTTTT
CASSVEGTGELFF
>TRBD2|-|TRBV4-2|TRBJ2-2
TGTGCCAGCAGCCAATCCCGCCCCCTAGCGGGTGGGGACGGGGAGCTGTTTTTT
CASSQSRPLAGGDGELFF
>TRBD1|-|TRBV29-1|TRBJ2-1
TGCAGCGGAGGGGACAGGGGGACGGGTGAGCAGTTCTTC
CSGGDRGTGEQFF
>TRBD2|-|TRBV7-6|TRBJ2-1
TGTGCCAGCAGCTTAGGTCTAGCGGGCTCCAATGAGCAGTTCTTC
CASSLGLAGSNEQFF
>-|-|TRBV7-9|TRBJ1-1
TGTGCCAGCAGCCTAGATCGACTCCTCTCAGGGCCTGAAGCTTTCTTT
CASSLDRLLSGPEAFF
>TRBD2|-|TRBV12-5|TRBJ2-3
TGTGCTAGTGGTTTGGCCCCCGTAGCGGGAGGGTCAGATACGCAGTATTTT
CASGLAPVAGGSDTQYF
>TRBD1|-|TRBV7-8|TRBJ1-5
TGTGCCAGCAGCCTGGGGACAGGGATAGGTCAGCCCCAGCATTTT
CASSLGTGIGQPQHF
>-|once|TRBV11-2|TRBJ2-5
TGTGCCAGCAGCTTTGGGGGCGAGGAGACCCAGTACTTC
CASSFGGEETQYF
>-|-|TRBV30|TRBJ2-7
TGTGCCGGCAATTCGGGGTCGGGCGAGCAGTACTTC
CAGNSGSGEQYF
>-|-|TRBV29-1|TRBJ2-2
TGCAGCGTTGACGGCCAGAACACCGGGGAGCTGTTTTTT
CSVDGQNTGELFF